The 7 T cell receptor beta chains given below trace back to one sample, sequenced in a study of blood T cell repertoires in COVID-19. Profiled with immunoSEQ multiplex PCR; TCRdb holds only in-frame clones, not every one. This sample carries 250,000 or so clones, around 83% of them seen once, and the ten largest clones take just over 6.5%. The sequenced sample was PBMCs or T cells enriched from blood (not recorded which). The receptors originated from a woman aged 45-60 years who had been exposed to COVID-19.

The gene calls are TRBV6-5 and TRBJ1-5; D gene ambiguous. Trimming removed 4 bases from V and 2 bases from J, with 15 bases in between. The CDR3 contains 16 residues. Germline V gene lookup returns CDR1 MNHEY and CDR2 SVGAGI. CDR3 nucleotides: TGTGCCAGCAGTTCGAACTTTGGGAGTGGCAATCAGCCCCAGCATTTT. Protein: CASSSNFGSGNQPQHF.

This chain connects TRBV28 to TRBJ2-7; tentative D call: TRBD1 (6 bases). CDR3 length: 16 residues. V lost 1 base and J lost 4, with 17 bases in between. The germline V gene has CDR1 MDHEN and CDR2 SYDVKM. CDR3 in DNA: TGTGCCAGCAGTTTATCGGCGTGGCAGGGGCTATACGAGCAGTACTTC. Translation: CASSLSAWQGLYEQYF.

The table lists this clone with many counts. The gene calls are TRBV7-3 and TRBJ1-1; TRBD1 agrees at 7 bases. The CDR3 sequence is 13 residues long. CDR1 is SGHTA, CDR2 FQGTGA, per germline. V lost 5 bases and J lost 4; bases outside the gene matches: 4. CDR3 sequence: CASSPTGTTEAFF. CDR3 nucleotide sequence: TGTGCCAGCAGCCCGACAGGGACCACTGAAGCTTTCTTT.

The CDR3 nucleotides are TGTGCCAGCAGCCGAGGCGGGGGAGCTAAAGATACGCAGTATTTT. It translates to CASSRGGGAKDTQYF. V gene TRBV5-4 combines with J gene TRBJ2-3, with 7 bases lining up with TRBD2. The CDR3 is 15 residues long. The germline V gene has CDR1 SGHNT and CDR2 YYREEE (reference sequence). V shed 4 bases and J 5 bases; nucleotides not matched to a gene: 10.

This clone was detected only once. The J gene is TRBJ1-5, the V gene TRBV28, with TRBD1 matching over 8 bases. The CDR3 extends over 18 amino acids. The V and J ends lost 5 bases and 0 bases, in that order; junction bases with no gene match: 12. Germline loops: CDR1 MDHEN, CDR2 SYDVKM. CDR3 protein: CASSTRQQGGYSNQPQHF. The CDR3 region has the DNA TGTGCCAGCAGTACACGTCAACAGGGGGGATATAGCAATCAGCCCCAGCATTTT.

J is TRBJ2-7 and V is TRBV5-8; 8 positions match TRBD1. V gave up 4 bases and J gave up 0 bases; unmatched junction bases: 3. The CDR3 loop spans 14 amino acids. Germline V gene lookup returns CDR1 SGHTS and CDR2 YDEGEE. The CDR3 DNA follows: TGTGCCAGCAGCGTCAGGGGGCCCTCCTACGAGCAGTACTTC. It specifies CASSVRGPSYEQYF.

Turning to this clone: This may come from a read error, since a much larger clone is one base off. The V and J genes are TRBV5-4 and TRBJ2-1; 7 nucleotides match TRBD1. There are 15 residues in the CDR3. Looked up from germline, CDR1 is SGHNT and CDR2 is YYREEE (reference sequence). V was clipped by 2 bases and J by 1 base; unmatched bases: 3. The CDR3 DNA reads as TGTGCCAGCAGCTTCCTCAGGGGGTCCTACAATGAGCAGTTCTTC. Translated: CASSFLRGSYNEQFF. The full variable domain, with the rest looked up from reference TRBV5-4 and TRBJ2-1, is ETGVTQSPTHLIKTRGQQVTLRCSSQSGHNTVSWYQQALGQGPQFIFQYYREEENGRGNFPPRFSGLQFPNYSSELNVNALELDDSALYLCASSFLRGSYNEQFFGPGTRLTVL.